What follows are 14 T cell receptor beta chains derived from one specimen sequenced in a study of blood T cell repertoires in COVID-19. Profiling relied on immunoSEQ multiplex PCR, and the TCRdb table lists in-frame clones only, not all of them. The top ten hold 4% of the sample, which has a few hundred thousand clones, around 89% seen once. What was sequenced was peripheral blood. The receptors were gathered from a man between 60 and 75 years old who had recovered from COVID-19.

This clone was counted only a few times. The gene calls are TRBV11-2 and TRBJ2-7; the D is unclear. V lost 3 bases and J lost 2, with 8 bases in between. The V gene's germline CDR1 is SGHAT and CDR2 FQNNGV. CDR3 length equals 13 residues. CDR3 nucleotide sequence: TGTGCCAGCAGCTTTATTATCGCCTACGAGCAGTACTTC. It codes for CASSFIIAYEQYF.

J is TRBJ2-2 and V is TRBV24-1, with D maybe TRBD2 (5 bases). V was pared by 5 bases and J by 4 bases, with 10 bases between. This CDR3 contains 14 residues. Germline V gene lookup returns CDR1 KGHDR and CDR2 SFDVKD. The CDR3 reads CATSALAGTGELFF. CDR3 in DNA: TGTGCCACCAGTGCCCTGGCGGGCACCGGGGAGCTGTTTTTT.

The chain joins TRBV18 to TRBJ1-3; 7 bases agree with TRBD1. The CDR3 runs to 12 residues. The germline gives CDR1 KGHSH, CDR2 LQKENI. The trim removed 4 bases at V and 7 bases at J, leaving 1 base unmatched. The CDR3 reads CASSLQGNTIYF. CDR3 coding DNA: TGTGCCAGCTCACTACAGGGGAACACCATATATTTT.

This clone was picked up one time. V is TRBV9 and J is TRBJ2-2; 8 bases fit TRBD1. Germline CDR1 and CDR2: SGDLS and YYNGEE. V shed 4 bases, J shed 7 bases, and the junction held 9 bases outside the gene matches. This CDR3 region has 15 residues. CDR3: CASSLGTGLGGELFF. The CDR3 bases are TGTGCCAGCAGCCTAGGGACAGGCCTTGGCGGGGAGCTGTTTTTT.

The genes are TRBV7-2 and TRBJ2-1, with 7 bases that match TRBD2. The CDR3 spans 13 residues. Germline-derived CDR1 and CDR2 are SGHTA and FQGNSA. J gave up 6 bases and V 5 bases, and 4 bases lay outside the gene matches. The CDR3 DNA reads as TGTGCCAGCAGCATCTGGGGGGGCAATGAGCAGTTCTTC. Translating it yields CASSIWGGNEQFF.

This clone was recorded once. The rearrangement links TRBV7-9 to TRBJ2-1; D possibly corresponds to TRBD1 (5 bases). V was cut by 6 bases and J by 0 bases, with 9 bases left in between. This CDR3 spans 14 amino acids. CDR1 and CDR2 from the germline V gene are SEHNR and FQNEAQ (reference sequence). The CDR3 loop reads CASSHRSSYNEQFF. The CDR3 DNA is TGTGCCAGCAGTCACAGGAGCTCCTACAATGAGCAGTTCTTC.

This chain joins TRBV6-6 and TRBJ1-2; 8 bases are shared with TRBD1. CDR1 and CDR2 from the germline V gene are MNHNY and SVGAGI (reference sequence). Germline trimming cut 5 bases from V and 4 bases from J; bases unmatched to any gene: 9. The CDR3 length is 15 residues. CDR3 nucleotides: TGTGCCAGCAGTACAACAGGACAGGGTGGCTATGGCTACACCTTC. It specifies CASSTTGQGGYGYTF.

The chain employs TRBV12-3 or TRBV12-4 and TRBJ2-3; the D gene is possibly TRBD2 (5 bases). The CDR3 contains 13 residues. The ends were cut back, 3 bases at V and 8 bases at J, with 12 bases in the middle. The DNA for the CDR3 is TGTGCCAGCAGTTTCGTCGGGGTTGGTACGCAGTATTTT. Protein product: CASSFVGVGTQYF.

This chain links TRBV9 with TRBJ2-5; perhaps TRBD2 as D (7 bases). Per the germline V gene, CDR1 is SGDLS and CDR2 is YYNGEE. The CDR3 is made up of 16 amino acids. Trimming shortened V by 4 bases and J by 1 base, and 17 bases separated the two germline ends. The CDR3 loop is CASSPYGGGAQETQYF. CDR3 DNA sequence: TGTGCCAGCAGCCCTTATGGTGGGGGGGCCCAAGAGACCCAGTACTTC.

The chain is built from TRBV19 and TRBJ2-1; D gene uncertain. In germline, CDR1 is LNHDA, CDR2 SQIVND (reference sequence). CDR3 length: 12 residues. With 3 bases removed from V and 6 bases from J, the gap between germline ends came to 6 bases. CDR3 amino acids: CASSIPLNEQFF. CDR3 in DNA: TGTGCCAGTAGTATCCCCCTCAATGAGCAGTTCTTC.

This clone was observed once. This chain joins TRBV11-2 and TRBJ2-5; D gene uncertain. The ends were cut back, 1 base at V and 2 bases at J, with 11 bases in the middle. The CDR3 loop spans 15 amino acids. Germline loops: CDR1 SGHAT, CDR2 FQNNGV. DNA of the CDR3: TGTGCCAGCAGCTTAGGGGCGCTAACGCAAGAGACCCAGTACTTC. Translating gives CASSLGALTQETQYF.

V and J are TRBV5-1 and TRBJ2-7; tentatively, D is TRBD2 (5 bases). The V gene lost 4 bases and the J gene lost 3 bases, with 8 bases spanning the gap. The CDR3 sequence is 12 residues long. Germline CDR1 and CDR2: SGHRS and YFSETQ. This CDR3 reads CASSEGSYEQYF. The CDR3 region has the DNA TGCGCCAGCAGCGAGGGAAGCTACGAGCAGTACTTC.

The CDR3 nucleotides read TGCGCCAGCACCACGGGACTAGCTGCGAATGAGCAGTTCTTC. Translation gives CASTTGLAANEQFF. The chain employs TRBV5-1 and TRBJ2-1; TRBD2 matches at 9 bases. CDR1 is SGHRS, CDR2 YFSETQ, per germline. With 6 bases clipped from V and 7 bases from J, the junction kept 8 bases outside the gene matches. This CDR3 has 14 residues.

The rearrangement joins TRBV5-1 to TRBJ2-7; TRBD1 agrees at 8 bases. The ends lost 4 bases at V and 3 bases at J; junction bases unmatched: 3. Germline values: CDR1 SGHRS, CDR2 YFSETQ. CDR3 size: 13 residues. CDR3 residues: CASSPTGGYEQYF. Here the CDR3 DNA reads TGCGCCAGCAGCCCCACAGGGGGCTACGAGCAGTACTTC.